This note documents a single T cell receptor beta chain sequence. The data originate from a study of human T cells and chemical hapten exposure. TCRdb passed the RACE reads through MiXCR, listing each CDR3 protein once. The sample holds under 200,000 distinct CDR3 sequences; around 15% are singletons and the top ten take around 1.7%. Time point defined: patch test 1, 2 weeks after DPC sensitization. Treatment specified: therapeutic diphenylcyclopropenone sensitization with weekly scalp DPC. CDR1 is LGHDT and CDR2 is YNNKEL in the germline V gene (reference sequence). V was cut by 0 bases and J by 0 bases, with 9 bases left in between. CDR3 length: 17 amino acids.

This chain joins TRBV3-1 and TRBJ1-6; D gene unclear. The receptor was isolated from a young woman with alopecia areata. Some clones in this sample may be carry-over from other donors' samples. The sequencing used whole blood, collected in connection with sensitization to the hapten diphenylcyclopropenone (DPC). In DNA form, the CDR3 reads TGTGCCAGCAGCCAAGATTACCGTAGCTCCTATAATTCACCCCTCCACTTT. Protein product: CASSQDYRSSYNSPLHF.